This T cell receptor beta chain was obtained from a study of cytomegalovirus exposure and HLA in healthy donors. With 60 Vbeta and 13 Jbeta primers, the PCR was carried out. Using immunoSEQ multiplex PCR, the repertoire was profiled, and TCRdb retains in-frame clones only, with some absent. The sample lists 120,000 to 150,000 clones; roughly 80% were seen once. This clone appeared once. Its antigen is currently unknown. V was cut by 0 bases and J by 1 base, with 9 bases left in between. The CDR3 covers 14 residues. Germline V CDR1 and CDR2: GTSNPN, SVGIG (reference sequence). Notes on the study in general: Later analysis reportedly placed an Asian-associated ancestry cluster below the roughly 690-donor mean in N-insertions. TCR sequences were mostly rare, though some public TCRs occurred in many donors.

The sample taken for sequencing was PBMCs. The receptor's source is a man between 40 and 49 years old in good health and CMV-seropositive. The V call is TRBV30, the J call TRBJ1-2, with D maybe TRBD1 (5 bases). CDR3 sequence (DNA): TGTGCCTGGAGTGTAAGAAGGGGTAACTATGGCTACACCTTC. Translation gives CAWSVRRGNYGYTF.